This TCR beta chain was sequenced for a study of response to subunit inactivated influenza vaccine. Trimming pared 0 bases from V and 2 bases from J, leaving 11 bases between. The CDR3 spans 14 residues. Germline CDR1 reads SQVTM; CDR2 reads ANQGSEA. TCRdb reprocessed the RT-PCR reads with MiXCR, giving one entry per CDR3 protein. The repertoire holds hundreds of thousands of distinct CDR3 sequences, with over 9% as singletons. This clonotype was found many times. These data were also reused for a study on T cells expressing NK-cell markers. This second report adds: Scientists made TCR beta cDNA using 5'RACE template switching with UMIs. Sorted T-cell subsets CD3+CD56+NKG2C+, CD3+CD56+NKG2C- and CD3+CD56-NKG2C+ were TCR beta-sequenced. Sequenced donors, eight in total, included seven who were HCMV-seropositive and one who was seronegative. A few donors' CD3+CD56-NKG2C+ cells were dominated by the same clonotypes. Whether the expanded NKG2C+ T cell clones recognized HCMV remained unclear.

The specimen was PBMCs from blood, collected on the day of vaccination. This rearrangement joins TRBV29-1 to TRBJ2-7; D not resolved. The sequence came from a man aged 50-60 years who received an inactivated influenza vaccine. The CDR3: CSVEDQSGAYEQYF. The CDR3 DNA reads TGCAGCGTTGAAGATCAAAGTGGGGCCTACGAGCAGTACTTC.